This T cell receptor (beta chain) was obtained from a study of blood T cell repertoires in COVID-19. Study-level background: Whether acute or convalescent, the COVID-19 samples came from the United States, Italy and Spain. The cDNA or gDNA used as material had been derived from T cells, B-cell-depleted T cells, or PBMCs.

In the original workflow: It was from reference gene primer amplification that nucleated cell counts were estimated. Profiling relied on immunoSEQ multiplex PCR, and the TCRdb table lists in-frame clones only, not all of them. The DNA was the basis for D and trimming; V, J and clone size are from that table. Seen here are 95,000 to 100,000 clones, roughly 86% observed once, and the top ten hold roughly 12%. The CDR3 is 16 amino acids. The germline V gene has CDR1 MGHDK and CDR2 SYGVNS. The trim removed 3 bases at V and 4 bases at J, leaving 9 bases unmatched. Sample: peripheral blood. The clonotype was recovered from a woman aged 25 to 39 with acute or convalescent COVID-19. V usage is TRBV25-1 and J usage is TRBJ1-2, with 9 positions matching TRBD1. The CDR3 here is CASSDDTGGAGYGYTF. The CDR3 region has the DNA TGTGCCAGCAGTGATGATACAGGGGGCGCTGGCTATGGCTACACCTTC.